The 17 T cell receptor beta chains in this list originate from one sample, sequenced in a study of shared T cell receptors in the human thymus. The method was immunoSEQ multiplex PCR; TCRdb's version includes in-frame clones alone and lacks a portion of them. The sample holds around 730,000 clones, 70% to 90% seen once. This sample also appeared in a second study, on human thymus T cells.

The sequenced material came from thymocytes. These receptors were obtained from a girl less than two years old with a congenital heart defect.

This chain uses TRBV19 with TRBJ2-5; TRBD2 matches 7 bases. The V segment lost 7 bases and the J segment 3 bases; nucleotides outside the gene matches: 14. The CDR3 is 16 residues long. Per germline, CDR1 LNHDA and CDR2 SQIVND (reference sequence). The CDR3: CASTSSGVFGEETQYF. In DNA form, the CDR3 reads TGTGCCAGTACCTCAAGCGGGGTTTTTGGCGAAGAGACCCAGTACTTC. The full variable domain, completed using reference TRBV19 and TRBJ2-5, is DGGITQSPKYLFRKEGQNVTLSCEQNLNHDAMYWYRQDPGQGLRLIYYSQIVNDFQKGDIAEGYSVSREKKESFPLTVTSAQKNPTAFYLCASTSSGVFGEETQYFGPGTRLLVL.

This clone was found once. The chain has TRBV2 and TRBJ2-3; 11 bases align to TRBD2. The V gene end was trimmed by 3 bases and the J gene end by 2 bases; junction bases not matched to a gene: 10. This CDR3 spans 18 amino acids. Per the germline V gene, CDR1 is SNHLY and CDR2 is FYNNEI. CDR3 sequence: CASSERFTSGGYTDTQYF. DNA for the CDR3: TGTGCCAGCAGTGAGCGTTTCACTAGCGGGGGCTACACAGATACGCAGTATTTT.

This chain uses TRBV2 with TRBJ1-2; 7 nucleotides agree with TRBD1. CDR3 size: 15 residues. Germline CDR1 reads SNHLY; CDR2 reads FYNNEI. J gave up 0 bases and V 4 bases, and 5 bases lay outside the gene matches. Here the CDR3 reads CASSGQGRTNYGYTF. The CDR3 region has the DNA TGTGCCAGCAGTGGACAGGGCAGAACTAACTATGGCTACACCTTC.

The rearrangement uses TRBV18 and TRBJ1-1, with D tentatively TRBD1 (5 bases). Trimming took off 4 bases at V and 6 bases at J, with 18 bases between the two ends. The CDR3 length is 15 residues. Germline V gene lookup returns CDR1 KGHSH and CDR2 LQKENI. The CDR3 region is CASSLRTGVMAEAFF. As DNA, the CDR3 is TGTGCCAGCTCACTCAGGACGGGGGTTATGGCTGAAGCTTTCTTT.

V usage is TRBV6-1 and J usage is TRBJ2-5; D is unclear. Looked up from germline, CDR1 is MNHNS and CDR2 is SASEGT. This CDR3 spans 12 amino acids. V lost 5 bases and J lost 5, with 9 bases in between. The CDR3 is CASSSVGETQYF. The DNA for the CDR3 is TGTGCCAGCAGTTCCGTCGGGGAGACCCAGTACTTC.

V usage is TRBV28 and J usage is TRBJ1-6, with D hard to call. Germline V gene sequence: CDR1 MDHEN, CDR2 SYDVKM. Trimming cost V 6 bases and J 10 bases, with 31 bases left between them. The CDR3 has 19 residues. As DNA, the CDR3 is TGTGCCAGCAGCCGAGCGGGGTTTAGAATCGGGTTGCTCTTATCACCCCTCCACTTT. This translates into CASSRAGFRIGLLLSPLHF.

The rearrangement uses TRBV15 and TRBJ1-4, with TRBD1 matching 7 bases. CDR1 is LNHNV, CDR2 YYDKDF, per germline (reference sequence). The length of the CDR3 is 17 residues. Germline trimming cut 0 bases from V and 0 bases from J; bases unmatched to any gene: 4. The CDR3: CATSRETGTTTNEKLFF. CDR3 nucleotides: TGTGCCACCAGCAGAGAGACAGGGACCACAACTAATGAAAAACTGTTTTTT.

J is TRBJ2-6 and V is TRBV7-2, with TRBD2 as a possible D gene (5 bases). The germline CDR1 and CDR2 sequences are SGHTA and FQGNSA. This CDR3 is 17 amino acids long. V was cut by 4 bases and J by 2 bases, with 15 bases left in between. The DNA for the CDR3 is TGTGCCAGCAGCTCCTACCCCGCCGGGGCTGGGGCCAACGTCCTGACTTTC. Residues: CASSSYPAGAGANVLTF.

V is TRBV7-9 and J is TRBJ1-1, with no clear D. CDR1 is SEHNR and CDR2 is FQNEAQ in the germline V gene (reference sequence). The CDR3 totals 14 residues. Trimming pared 6 bases from V and 1 base from J, leaving 12 bases between. In nucleotides, the CDR3 is TGTGCCAGCAGATCGGCAGGAGGGAACACTGAAGCTTTCTTT. Its translation is CASRSAGGNTEAFF.

This clone was detected a few times. The chain joins TRBV10-3 to TRBJ2-1, with TRBD2 matching 7 bases. Trimming removed 8 bases from V and 0 bases from J; junction bases left unmatched: 10. The CDR3 contains 16 residues. CDR1 and CDR2 (germline): ENHRY, SYGVKD. The DNA for the CDR3 is TGTGCCATCTCCCCCCGGCGGGGGAGCTCCTACAATGAGCAGTTCTTC. Translated: CAISPRRGSSYNEQFF.

This clone has just a few counts. This rearrangement joins TRBV5-6 to TRBJ1-1; a weak D match, TRBD1 (5 bases). The CDR3 length is 13 residues. In germline, CDR1 is SGHDT, CDR2 YYEEEE. Trimming shortened V by 3 bases and J by 7 bases, and 13 bases separated the two germline ends. The CDR3 bases are TGTGCCAGCAGCTGTTGGGGGAGGGATGAAGCTTTCTTT. Translation: CASSCWGRDEAFF.

This clone was found a few times. This chain connects TRBV7-2 to TRBJ1-5, with TRBD1 as a possible D gene (6 bases). The V and J ends lost 2 bases and 6 bases respectively, with 11 bases between them. The CDR3 has 14 amino acids. Looked up from germline, CDR1 is SGHTA and CDR2 is FQGNSA. CDR3 in DNA: TGTGCCAGCAGCTTATCAGGACAGCGTCAGCCCCAGCATTTT. Translated, it gives CASSLSGQRQPQHF.

The chain is built from TRBV28 and TRBJ2-1, with 13 bases that match TRBD2. Trimming at V came to 6 bases and at J to 7 bases, leaving 9 bases not matched to a gene. This CDR3 spans 16 amino acids. From germline, CDR1 is MDHEN and CDR2 SYDVKM. DNA for the CDR3: TGTGCCAGCAGCCGAACTAGCGGGGGGGGCCCGAATGAGCAGTTCTTC. Translated: CASSRTSGGGPNEQFF.

The chain carries TRBV25-1 and TRBJ2-1; 10 bases are a match to TRBD1. The CDR3 has 14 residues. The germline V gene has CDR1 MGHDK and CDR2 SYGVNS. V was clipped by 8 bases and J by 9 bases; unmatched bases: 10. The CDR3 sequence is CASRRQGALGEQFF. DNA for the CDR3: TGTGCCAGCCGCCGACAGGGGGCTCTTGGTGAGCAGTTCTTC.

The chain links TRBV5-5 to TRBJ1-1; the D gene is possibly TRBD1 (5 bases). The V gene's germline CDR1 is SGHKS and CDR2 YYEKEE (reference sequence). There are 14 residues in the CDR3. Trimming pared 0 bases from V and 6 bases from J, leaving 12 bases between. For the CDR3, the DNA is TGTGCCAGCAGCTTGGCGGGGGGAAGGGCTGAAGCTTTCTTT. It yields the protein CASSLAGGRAEAFF. The full variable domain, its missing parts supplied by reference TRBV5-5 and TRBJ1-1, is DAGVTQSPTHLIKTRGQQVTLRCSPISGHKSVSWYQQVLGQGPQFIFQYYEKEERGRGNFPDRFSARQFPNYSSELNVNALLLGDSALYLCASSLAGGRAEAFFGQGTRLTVV.

This clone showed up just once. The chain recombines TRBV4-2 with TRBJ2-1; 10 bases line up with TRBD2. The length of the CDR3 is 16 residues. Germline V lookup: CDR1 LGHNA, CDR2 YNFKEQ. V was clipped by 4 bases and J by 5 bases; unmatched bases: 8. Written as DNA, the CDR3 is TGTGCCAGCAGCCGTTTTAGCGGGGGGCTCAACAATGAGCAGTTCTTC. Translation gives CASSRFSGGLNNEQFF.

The chain employs TRBV11-2 and TRBJ2-5; D gene uncertain. This CDR3 region has 16 residues. Trimming pared 2 bases from V and 1 base from J, leaving 14 bases between. Looked up from germline, CDR1 is SGHAT and CDR2 is FQNNGV. CDR3 region: CASSLTGQRFQETQYF. The DNA for the CDR3 is TGTGCCAGCAGCTTAACTGGGCAGAGATTCCAAGAGACCCAGTACTTC.